The 16 T cell receptor beta chains listed next were all sequenced from one sample in a study of CD8 T cells in ankylosing spondylitis. TCRdb ran MiXCR on the 5' RACE reads and lists one entry per CDR3 protein. The sample lists over 100,000 distinct CDR3 sequences; around 7% were seen once. What was sequenced was blood, either unsorted or a sorted T cell fraction (not recorded which). Source of these receptors: a male donor with ankylosing spondylitis or in good health (not recorded which).

Ten or more counts support this clonotype. The gene calls are TRBV5-5 and TRBJ1-1; possible D gene TRBD1, 6 bases. The CDR3 consists of 13 residues. Germline V gives CDR1 SGHKS, CDR2 YYEKEE (reference sequence). V was shortened by 2 bases and J by 6 bases, with 11 bases between the two germline ends. CDR3 sequence (DNA): TGTGCCAGCAGCTTATTACAGGGCGCTGAAGCTTTCTTT. Its protein product is CASSLLQGAEAFF.

This clonotype was found many times. The CDR3 reads CSSLRTGEVDEQFF. CDR3 DNA: TGCAGTTCCTTACGGACAGGGGAAGTCGATGAGCAGTTCTTC. The chain is built from TRBV20-1 and TRBJ2-1; 9 nucleotides align to TRBD1. Trimming cost V 8 bases and J 8 bases; bases outside gene matches: 13. Germline V gives CDR1 DFQATT, CDR2 SNEGSKA (reference sequence). The CDR3 length is 14 residues.

In its sample, this clonotype was seen many times. The chain links TRBV30 to TRBJ2-2; no reliable D call. CDR3 size: 13 residues. Between the trimmed V and J ends, which lost 0 bases and 7 bases, there was a span of 9 bases. CDR1 is GTSNPN, CDR2 SVGIG, per germline (reference sequence). The DNA of the CDR3 is TGTGCCTGGAGTGTACAACCTGGCGGGGAGCTGTTTTTT. As protein: CAWSVQPGGELFF.

This clonotype was counted at least ten times. The chain couples TRBV5-1 to TRBJ2-7; D perhaps matches TRBD2 (5 bases). Trimming pared 0 bases from V and 2 bases from J, leaving 9 bases between. Germline V gives CDR1 SGHRS, CDR2 YFSETQ. This CDR3 has 14 amino acids. CDR3 residues: CASSLELEPYEQYF. DNA for the CDR3: TGCGCCAGCAGCTTGGAACTAGAACCCTACGAGCAGTACTTC.

Ten or more counts support this clonotype. The chain is built from TRBV6-1 and TRBJ2-1, with 10 bases aligning to TRBD1. Trimming at V came to 6 bases and at J to 8 bases, leaving 10 bases not matched to a gene. The CDR3 length is 15 residues. Germline values: CDR1 MNHNS, CDR2 SASEGT. The CDR3 region has the DNA TGTGCCAGCAGGAACCGGGACAGGGGCATGGATGAGCAGTTCTTC. Translating it yields CASRNRDRGMDEQFF.

This clonotype has ten or more counts. The chain employs TRBV5-1 and TRBJ2-7; a weak D match, TRBD2 (6 bases). CDR1 and CDR2 (germline): SGHRS, YFSETQ. The CDR3 sequence is 14 residues long. V was shortened by 0 bases and J by 4 bases, with 11 bases between the two germline ends. The CDR3 DNA reads as TGCGCCAGCAGCTTGGCGGGAGTGAGTTACGAGCAGTACTTC. Residues: CASSLAGVSYEQYF. The full variable domain, rest sourced from reference TRBV5-1 and TRBJ2-7, is KAGVTQTPRYLIKTRGQQVTLSCSPISGHRSVSWYQQTPGQGLQFLFEYFSETQRNKGNFPGRFSGRQFSNSRSEMNVSTLELGDSALYLCASSLAGVSYEQYFGPGTRLTVT.

A note on this clonotype: This sequence may be a read error, since a much larger clone differs from it by one base. V usage is TRBV20-1 and J usage is TRBJ2-1, with 10 bases aligning to TRBD2. This CDR3 spans 12 amino acids. Per germline, CDR1 DFQATT and CDR2 SNEGSKA (reference sequence). The chain's CDR3 is CNASGGYNEQFF. The CDR3, as DNA: TGCAATGCTAGCGGGGGATACAATGAGCAGTTCTTC.

This clonotype has a count of ten or more. The V gene is TRBV7-9, the J gene TRBJ2-3, with 13 bases identical to TRBD2. The CDR3 sequence is 17 residues long. The germline CDR1 and CDR2 sequences are SEHNR and FQNEAQ (reference sequence). The V and J ends lost 4 bases and 4 bases, in that order; junction bases with no gene match: 8. The CDR3 protein is CASSSLTSGGAADTQYF. The CDR3 DNA reads as TGTGCCAGCAGCTCTCTTACTAGCGGGGGGGCCGCAGATACGCAGTATTTT.

This clonotype appeared many times. V usage is TRBV5-6 and J usage is TRBJ1-1; 10 nucleotides agree with TRBD1. Germline loops: CDR1 SGHDT, CDR2 YYEEEE. Losses at the gene ends were 1 base for V and 1 base for J; bases not matched to a gene: 7. CDR3 size: 17 residues. The CDR3 sequence is CASSLSRDRGKNTEAFF. CDR3 sequence (DNA): TGTGCCAGCAGCTTGAGCCGGGACAGGGGTAAGAACACTGAAGCTTTCTTT.

In its sample, this clonotype was seen many times. The gene calls are TRBV15 and TRBJ1-2, with unresolved D. V lost 1 base and J lost 0, with 9 bases in between. CDR3 length: 15 amino acids. CDR1 LNHNV and CDR2 YYDKDF come from the germline V gene (reference sequence). The CDR3 coding sequence is TGTGCCACCAGCAGAGGCGACGGAGCTAACTATGGCTACACCTTC. Translation: CATSRGDGANYGYTF.

The chain links TRBV28 to TRBJ1-2; D ambiguous. The CDR3 runs 12 residues. The ends were cut back, 4 bases at V and 5 bases at J, with 8 bases in the middle. In germline, CDR1 is MDHEN, CDR2 SYDVKM. The chain's CDR3 is CASSSDPYGYTF. The CDR3 nucleotides are TGTGCCAGCAGTTCGGACCCTTATGGCTACACCTTC.

The sample holds many counts of this clonotype. The chain is built from TRBV7-9 and TRBJ2-2, with a possible D match to TRBD2 (6 bases). The CDR3 has 17 residues. V was cut by 1 base and J by 4 bases, with 16 bases left in between. Germline loops: CDR1 SEHNR, CDR2 FQNEAQ (reference sequence). CDR3: CASSLVAGWSLTGELFF. The DNA of the CDR3 is TGTGCCAGCAGCTTAGTGGCGGGATGGTCTCTCACCGGGGAGCTGTTTTTT.

This clonotype was picked up many times. This chain joins TRBV20-1 and TRBJ2-7, with TRBD1 identical over 8 bases. The germline V gene encodes CDR1 DFQATT and CDR2 SNEGSKA (reference sequence). Losses at the gene ends were 0 bases for V and 0 bases for J; bases not matched to a gene: 4. CDR3 length: 15 residues. The CDR3 region is CSARDLDRGSYEQYF. The CDR3 DNA follows: TGCAGTGCTAGAGACTTAGACAGGGGCTCCTACGAGCAGTACTTC.

This clonotype was counted ten times or more. The V call is TRBV30, the J call TRBJ2-2, with unresolved D. The CDR3 extends over 13 amino acids. V was cut by 0 bases and J by 8 bases, with 10 bases left in between. CDR1 is GTSNPN and CDR2 is SVGIG in the germline V gene (reference sequence). CDR3 protein: CAWSVLLLGELFF. CDR3 bases: TGTGCCTGGAGTGTACTACTCCTGGGGGAGCTGTTTTTT. Full variable domain (missing parts from reference TRBV30 and TRBJ2-2): SQTIHQWPATLVQPVGSPLSLECTVEGTSNPNLYWYRQAAGRGLQLLFYSVGIGQISSEVPQNLSASRPQDRQFILSSKKLLLSDSGFYLCAWSVLLLGELFFGEGSRLTVL.

This clonotype was picked up many times. This chain joins TRBV5-1 and TRBJ1-5, with D uncertain. The germline CDR1 and CDR2 sequences are SGHRS and YFSETQ. The V and J ends lost 5 bases and 0 bases respectively, with 6 bases between them. This CDR3 region has 13 residues. CDR3 sequence (DNA): TGCGCCAGCAGAATGGGTAGCAATCAGCCCCAGCATTTT. As protein: CASRMGSNQPQHF. Complete variable domain (other parts from reference TRBV5-1 and TRBJ1-5): KAGVTQTPRYLIKTRGQQVTLSCSPISGHRSVSWYQQTPGQGLQFLFEYFSETQRNKGNFPGRFSGRQFSNSRSEMNVSTLELGDSALYLCASRMGSNQPQHFGDGTRLSIL.

With regard to this clonotype: This sequence may be a read error, since a much larger clone differs from it by one base. The gene calls are TRBV30 and TRBJ2-3; no clear D. CDR1 is GTSNPN, CDR2 SVGIG, per germline (reference sequence). The CDR3 contains 14 residues. V lost 1 base and J lost 1, with 9 bases in between. This CDR3 reads CAWSAATGTDTQYF. The CDR3 DNA is TGTGCCTGGAGTGCGGCGACTGGCACAGATACGCAGTATTTT.